This entry is about one T cell receptor beta chain. This table comes from immunoSEQ multiplex PCR, and its TCRdb copy is limited to in-frame clones, with some not included. The sample has about 2 million clones; 85% to 95% are singletons. CDR1 MGHRA and CDR2 YSYEKL come from the germline V gene. The CDR3 contains 19 residues. The V and J ends lost 0 bases and 0 bases, in that order; junction bases with no gene match: 9. This specimen belongs to a study of shared clonotypes between healthy human individuals. The V gene is TRBV4-1, the J gene TRBJ2-5, with TRBD2 matching 11 bases. The clonotype comes from a young man in good health. The source material was naive CD4+ T cells sorted from blood. The subset denotes: CD45RA+ positively selected. The CDR3 DNA follows: TGCGCCAGCAGCCAAGATTTGTTAGCGGGAGGGGGGTACCAAGAGACCCAGTACTTC. Amino acids: CASSQDLLAGGGYQETQYF.